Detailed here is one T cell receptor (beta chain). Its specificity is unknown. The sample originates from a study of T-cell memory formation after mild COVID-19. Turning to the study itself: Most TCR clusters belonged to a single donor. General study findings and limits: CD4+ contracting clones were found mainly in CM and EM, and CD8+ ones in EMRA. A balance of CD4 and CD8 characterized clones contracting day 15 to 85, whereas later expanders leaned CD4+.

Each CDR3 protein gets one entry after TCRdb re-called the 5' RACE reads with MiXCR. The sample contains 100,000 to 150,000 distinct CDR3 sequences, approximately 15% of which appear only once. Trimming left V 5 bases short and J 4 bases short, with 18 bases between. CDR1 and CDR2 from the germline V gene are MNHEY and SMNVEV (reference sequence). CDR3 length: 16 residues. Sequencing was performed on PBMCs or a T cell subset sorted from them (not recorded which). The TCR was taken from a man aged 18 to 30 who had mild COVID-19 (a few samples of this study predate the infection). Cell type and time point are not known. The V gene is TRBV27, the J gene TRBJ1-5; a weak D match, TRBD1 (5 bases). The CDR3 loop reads CASSPRGGAGNQPQHF. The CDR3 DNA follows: TGTGCCAGCAGTCCTAGGGGAGGGGCCGGGAATCAGCCCCAGCATTTT.